This entry lists 27 T cell receptor beta chains sequenced from one sample in a study of neoadjuvant anti-PD-1 for oral cavity cancer. The time point: after neoadjuvant nivolumab, at surgical resection. The method was immunoSEQ multiplex PCR; TCRdb's version includes in-frame clones alone and lacks a portion of them. The data show about 14,000 clones, around 70% seen once. Sequenced material: PBMCs, taken after nivolumab (anti-PD-1) treatment. These receptor sequences come from a person aged 35-79 years with oral cavity squamous cell carcinoma.

This clone appeared a few times. The rearrangement joins TRBV28 to TRBJ1-5; weak D call: TRBD1 (5 bases). CDR1 MDHEN and CDR2 SYDVKM come from the germline V gene. The CDR3 runs 12 residues. CDR3 sequence (DNA): TGTGCTACTAGGGGAAGCAATCAGCCCCAGCATTTT. As protein: CATRGSNQPQHF.

The chain links TRBV10-3 to TRBJ2-2, with unresolved D. With 4 bases removed from V and 2 bases from J, the gap between germline ends came to 14 bases. Germline CDR1 reads ENHRY; CDR2 reads SYGVKD. The CDR3 loop spans 16 amino acids. As DNA, the CDR3 is TGTGCCATCAGTGTTGGGAACTCCTATAACACCGGGGAGCTGTTTTTT. It yields the protein CAISVGNSYNTGELFF.

The chain carries TRBV30 and TRBJ2-7; TRBD2 aligns across 9 bases. Trimming cost V 7 bases and J 0 bases; bases outside gene matches: 7. This CDR3 contains 14 residues. Germline-derived CDR1 and CDR2 are GTSNPN and SVGIG (reference sequence). The CDR3 region is CAFLTSGSSYEQYF. CDR3 in DNA: TGTGCCTTCCTGACTAGCGGAAGCTCCTACGAGCAGTACTTC.

The chain joins TRBV7-8 to TRBJ2-3; 9 bases map to TRBD2. The CDR3 contains 18 residues. J lost 2 bases, V lost 5 bases, and 14 bases had no gene match. Germline CDR1 is SGHVS and CDR2 is FQNEAQ. CDR3 protein: CASSTKGREGPFTDTQYF. CDR3 coding DNA: TGTGCCAGCAGCACCAAGGGGCGGGAGGGCCCATTCACAGATACGCAGTATTTT.

The rearrangement uses TRBV6-4 and TRBJ2-3; 9 bases line up with TRBD2. Germline CDR1 reads MRHNA; CDR2 reads SNTAGT. This CDR3 has 15 residues. Losses at the gene ends were 2 bases for V and 4 bases for J; bases not matched to a gene: 4. The CDR3 DNA sequence: TGTGCCAGCAGTGACCAGGCTAGCGGGGCAGATACGCAGTATTTT. Its translation: CASSDQASGADTQYF.

There are a few counts of this clone. The chain carries TRBV6-1 and TRBJ2-7, with 9 nucleotides matching TRBD1. Trimming cost V 6 bases and J 2 bases; bases outside gene matches: 8. This CDR3 spans 15 amino acids. Germline CDR1 is MNHNS and CDR2 is SASEGT. CDR3 coding DNA: TGTGCCAGCAGCGAGGGACAGGGTCTGCCCTACGAGCAGTACTTC. This encodes CASSEGQGLPYEQYF.

The chain recombines TRBV5-6 with TRBJ2-5; 7 bases are shared with TRBD2. In germline, CDR1 is SGHDT, CDR2 YYEEEE. The CDR3 covers 16 residues. The trim removed 3 bases at V and 3 bases at J, leaving 11 bases unmatched. The CDR3 DNA reads as TGTGCCAGCAGCTACTTAGACTCGCGGGGGAAAGAGACCCAGTACTTC. As protein: CASSYLDSRGKETQYF.

The CDR3 loop reads CASSFLSGEDYGYTF. DNA for the CDR3: TGTGCCAGCAGCTTTCTTTCAGGGGAGGACTATGGCTACACCTTC. The chain couples TRBV5-6 to TRBJ1-2; TRBD1 might be the D (6 bases). Trimming shortened V by 2 bases and J by 3 bases, and 14 bases separated the two germline ends. The germline V gene has CDR1 SGHDT and CDR2 YYEEEE. The CDR3 sequence is 15 residues long.

V gene TRBV7-8 combines with J gene TRBJ2-7; 11 bases line up with TRBD1. The CDR3 is 13 amino acids. V was pared by 3 bases and J by 6 bases, with 1 base of the junction left unmatched. Per germline, CDR1 SGHVS and CDR2 FQNEAQ. As DNA, the CDR3 is TGTGCCAGCAGCTTCGGGACAGGGGGCGAGCAGTACTTC. This sequence encodes CASSFGTGGEQYF. The full variable domain, its missing parts supplied by reference TRBV7-8 and TRBJ2-7, is GAGVSQSPRYKVAKRGQDVALRCDPISGHVSLFWYQQALGQGPEFLTYFQNEAQLDKSGLPSDRFFAERPEGSVSTLKIQRTQQEDSAVYLCASSFGTGGEQYFGPGTRLTVT.

This clone is a singleton in its sample. The rearrangement joins TRBV28 to TRBJ1-5, with D perhaps matching TRBD1 (6 bases). Per germline, CDR1 MDHEN and CDR2 SYDVKM. This CDR3 region has 12 residues. Trimming stripped 11 bases from V and 6 bases from J, with 14 bases between. CDR3 DNA: TGTGCCGGTCACACAGGGAGTCAGCCCCAGCATTTT. It specifies CAGHTGSQPQHF. Filled out from reference TRBV28 and TRBJ1-5, the complete variable domain reads DVKVTQSSRYLVKRTGEKVFLECVQDMDHENMFWYRQDPGLGLRLIYFSYDVKMKEKGDIPEGYSVSREKKERFSLILESASTNQTSMYLCAGHTGSQPQHFGDGTRLSIL.

This CDR3 is CAITWDGLGEQYF. CDR3 nucleotides: TGTGCCATCACTTGGGATGGACTGGGCGAGCAGTACTTC. The V and J genes are TRBV10-3 and TRBJ2-7; D might be TRBD2 (5 bases). Trimming cost V 7 bases and J 6 bases, with 16 bases left between them. The germline gives CDR1 ENHRY, CDR2 SYGVKD. The CDR3 runs to 13 residues.

This clone was recorded once. The rearrangement uses TRBV5-1 and TRBJ2-7; 7 nucleotides match TRBD1. The CDR3 has 15 amino acids. Germline V CDR1 and CDR2: SGHRS, YFSETQ. The V and J ends lost 4 bases and 5 bases, in that order; junction bases with no gene match: 12. The CDR3 region has the DNA TGCGCCAGCAGCGCTAGGGACAGCGACGTGGACGAGCAGTACTTC. This translates into CASSARDSDVDEQYF.

This clone was observed a handful of times. The chain joins TRBV30 to TRBJ1-5; TRBD1 might be the D (6 bases). V was shortened by 0 bases and J by 7 bases, with 16 bases between the two germline ends. This CDR3 spans 15 amino acids. Germline V gene sequence: CDR1 GTSNPN, CDR2 SVGIG (reference sequence). DNA of the CDR3: TGTGCCTGGAGTGTACAGACAGGCTTCGGGCAGCCCCAGCATTTT. Its protein product is CAWSVQTGFGQPQHF.

The chain joins TRBV30 to TRBJ2-1; a weak D match, TRBD2 (5 bases). This CDR3 has 13 amino acids. With 5 bases removed from V and 6 bases from J, the gap between germline ends came to 14 bases. Germline assignment: CDR1 GTSNPN and CDR2 SVGIG (reference sequence). As DNA, the CDR3 is TGTGCCTGGGAAATAAGCGGCCCCAATGAGCAGTTCTTC. This codes for CAWEISGPNEQFF. Variable domain in full (rest from reference TRBV30 and TRBJ2-1): SQTIHQWPATLVQPVGSPLSLECTVEGTSNPNLYWYRQAAGRGLQLLFYSVGIGQISSEVPQNLSASRPQDRQFILSSKKLLLSDSGFYLCAWEISGPNEQFFGPGTRLTVL.

There are a few counts of this clone. The chain recombines TRBV7-9 with TRBJ2-5; D tentatively reads TRBD1 or TRBD2 (6 bases each). Trimming removed 9 bases at V and 3 bases at J, with 17 bases between. Germline V gene lookup returns CDR1 SEHNR and CDR2 FQNEAQ (reference sequence). There are 14 residues in the CDR3. CDR3 nucleotide sequence: TGTGCCAGTAGGCCCCGGGGGCCTGAAGAGACCCAGTACTTC. Translated: CASRPRGPEETQYF.

V gene TRBV6-1 combines with J gene TRBJ1-1; D possibly corresponds to TRBD1 (5 bases). V was trimmed by 8 bases and J by 9 bases, leaving 16 bases between them. The CDR3 has 12 residues. In germline, CDR1 is MNHNS, CDR2 SASEGT. The CDR3 loop reads CASGDPVAQAFF. CDR3 nucleotide sequence: TGTGCCAGCGGGGACCCCGTGGCTCAAGCTTTCTTT.

The genes are TRBV19 and TRBJ1-1, with D possibly being TRBD1 (6 bases). Between the trimmed V and J ends, which lost 9 bases and 0 bases, there was a span of 20 bases. The CDR3 loop spans 16 amino acids. CDR1 is LNHDA, CDR2 SQIVND, per germline (reference sequence). The CDR3 spells CASQYRRQGMNTEAFF. CDR3 nucleotide sequence: TGTGCCAGCCAATATCGTCGTCAGGGGATGAACACTGAAGCTTTCTTT.

The gene calls are TRBV5-1 and TRBJ2-5; a possible D gene is TRBD1 (7 bases). The CDR3 has 16 residues. CDR1 and CDR2 (germline): SGHRS, YFSETQ. The ends were cut back, 0 bases at V and 4 bases at J, with 16 bases in the middle. CDR3 in DNA: TGCGCCAGCAGCTTGGAGGGGGCCCTCGGGGGAGAGACCCAGTACTTC. It specifies CASSLEGALGGETQYF.

This chain joins TRBV6-5 and TRBJ1-1, with D possibly TRBD1 on 5 matching bases. This CDR3 spans 12 amino acids. Germline V CDR1 and CDR2: MNHEY, SVGAGI. Trimming took 2 bases from V and 8 from J, leaving 9 bases between them. CDR3 DNA: TGTGCCAGCAGTTACCGGGGGGGAGAAGCTTTCTTT. It translates to CASSYRGGEAFF.

The CDR3 loop reads CAISESSDRVVEQFF. In DNA, the CDR3 is TGTGCCATCAGTGAGTCTTCGGACAGGGTGGTTGAGCAGTTCTTC. The chain uses TRBV10-3 and TRBJ2-1; 8 nucleotides line up with TRBD1. V was pared by 0 bases and J by 9 bases, with 7 bases of the junction left unmatched. This CDR3 comprises 15 residues. CDR1 and CDR2 from the germline V gene are ENHRY and SYGVKD.

In its sample, this clone was seen a few times. V is TRBV5-5 and J is TRBJ1-4; D might be TRBD1 (5 bases). This CDR3 contains 15 residues. V lost 4 bases to trimming and J lost 4 bases, with 14 bases between them. CDR1 is SGHKS and CDR2 is YYEKEE in the germline V gene (reference sequence). The CDR3: CASSVLQGLNEKLFF. The CDR3 nucleotides read TGTGCCAGCAGCGTGCTTCAGGGCCTTAATGAAAAACTGTTTTTT. The full variable domain, its missing parts supplied by reference TRBV5-5 and TRBJ1-4, is DAGVTQSPTHLIKTRGQQVTLRCSPISGHKSVSWYQQVLGQGPQFIFQYYEKEERGRGNFPDRFSARQFPNYSSELNVNALLLGDSALYLCASSVLQGLNEKLFFGSGTQLSVL.

The chain employs TRBV5-4 and TRBJ2-7; 11 positions agree with TRBD2. The CDR3 totals 15 residues. V was pared by 4 bases and J by 4 bases, with 7 bases of the junction left unmatched. Germline CDR1 reads SGHNT; CDR2 reads YYREEE (reference sequence). The DNA for the CDR3 is TGTGCCAGCAGCCAGACCGGGACTAGCGGTTACGAGCAGTACTTC. Translation: CASSQTGTSGYEQYF.

This clone has just one count. The chain uses TRBV4-2 and TRBJ2-7; weak D call: TRBD2 (8 bases). This CDR3 is built from 16 residues. CDR1 is LGHNA and CDR2 is YNFKEQ in the germline V gene. Deletions cut 4 bases from V and 0 bases from J, with 16 bases between. The CDR3 DNA is TGTGCCAGCAGCCCCCGGGAGGGGGACAGCTCCTACGAGCAGTACTTC. Translating gives CASSPREGDSSYEQYF.

The chain combines TRBV2 with TRBJ1-5, with 7 bases that match TRBD1. Germline V gene sequence: CDR1 SNHLY, CDR2 FYNNEI. The V segment lost 2 bases and the J segment 4 bases; nucleotides outside the gene matches: 2. The CDR3 covers 14 residues. CDR3 in DNA: TGTGCCAGCAGTGAACAGACAGGGAATCAGCCCCAGCATTTT. As protein: CASSEQTGNQPQHF.

This chain connects TRBV27 to TRBJ1-5; unclear D gene. Trimming shortened V by 5 bases and J by 10 bases, and 12 bases separated the two germline ends. Germline values: CDR1 MNHEY, CDR2 SMNVEV (reference sequence). The CDR3 spans 12 residues. Here the CDR3 DNA reads TGTGCCAGCAGTCCCTACGGGGAACCCCAGCATTTT. Translation gives CASSPYGEPQHF.

The rearrangement joins TRBV11-2 to TRBJ2-5; TRBD2 is a possible D gene (6 bases). With 4 bases removed from V and 2 bases from J, the gap between germline ends came to 14 bases. Germline V lookup: CDR1 SGHAT, CDR2 FQNNGV. The CDR3 has 15 amino acids. The CDR3 reads CASSSLSGGQETQYF. The CDR3 DNA follows: TGTGCCAGCAGCTCGCTAAGTGGAGGGCAAGAGACCCAGTACTTC. The full variable domain, with the rest looked up from reference TRBV11-2 and TRBJ2-5, is EAGVAQSPRYKIIEKRQSVAFWCNPISGHATLYWYQQILGQGPKLLIQFQNNGVVDDSQLPKDRFSAERLKGVDSTLKIQPAKLEDSAVYLCASSSLSGGQETQYFGPGTRLLVL.

The chain's CDR3 is CASSSDWDEAFF. Here the CDR3 DNA reads TGTGCCAGCAGTTCTGACTGGGATGAAGCTTTCTTT. V is TRBV28 and J is TRBJ1-1; D not certain. This CDR3 has 12 amino acids. The germline V gene has CDR1 MDHEN and CDR2 SYDVKM. Trimming cost V 4 bases and J 7 bases, with 10 bases left between them. The full variable domain, completed using reference TRBV28 and TRBJ1-1, is DVKVTQSSRYLVKRTGEKVFLECVQDMDHENMFWYRQDPGLGLRLIYFSYDVKMKEKGDIPEGYSVSREKKERFSLILESASTNQTSMYLCASSSDWDEAFFGQGTRLTVV.